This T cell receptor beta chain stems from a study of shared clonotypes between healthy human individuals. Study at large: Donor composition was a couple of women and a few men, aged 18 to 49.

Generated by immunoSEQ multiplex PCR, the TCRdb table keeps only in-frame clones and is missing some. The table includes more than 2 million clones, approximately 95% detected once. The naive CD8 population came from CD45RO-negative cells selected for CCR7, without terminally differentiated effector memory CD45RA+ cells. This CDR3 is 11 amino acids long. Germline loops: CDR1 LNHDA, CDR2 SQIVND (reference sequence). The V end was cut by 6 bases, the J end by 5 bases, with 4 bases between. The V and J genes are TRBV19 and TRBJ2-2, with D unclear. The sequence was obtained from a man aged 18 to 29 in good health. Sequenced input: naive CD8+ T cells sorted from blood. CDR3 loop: CASRHTGELFF. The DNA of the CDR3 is TGTGCCAGTAGGCATACCGGGGAGCTGTTTTTT. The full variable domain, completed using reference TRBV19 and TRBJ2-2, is DGGITQSPKYLFRKEGQNVTLSCEQNLNHDAMYWYRQDPGQGLRLIYYSQIVNDFQKGDIAEGYSVSREKKESFPLTVTSAQKNPTAFYLCASRHTGELFFGEGSRLTVL.